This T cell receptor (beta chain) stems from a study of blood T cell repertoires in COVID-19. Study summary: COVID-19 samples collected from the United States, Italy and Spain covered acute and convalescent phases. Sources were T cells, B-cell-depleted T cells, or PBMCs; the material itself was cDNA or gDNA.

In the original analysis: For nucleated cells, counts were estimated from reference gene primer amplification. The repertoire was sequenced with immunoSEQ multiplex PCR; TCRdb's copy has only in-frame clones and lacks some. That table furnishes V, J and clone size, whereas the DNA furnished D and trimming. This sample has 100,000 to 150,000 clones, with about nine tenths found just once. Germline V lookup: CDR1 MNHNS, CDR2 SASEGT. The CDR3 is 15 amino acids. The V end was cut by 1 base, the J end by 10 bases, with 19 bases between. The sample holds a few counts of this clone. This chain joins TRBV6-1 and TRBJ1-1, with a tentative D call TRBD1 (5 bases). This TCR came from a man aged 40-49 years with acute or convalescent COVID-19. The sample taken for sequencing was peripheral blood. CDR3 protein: CASSEEVGQGRGAFF. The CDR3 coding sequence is TGTGCCAGCAGTGAAGAGGTAGGGCAGGGTCGTGGAGCTTTCTTT.